These 3 T cell receptor beta chains came from one sample sequenced in a study of metastatic and nonmetastatic thyroid tumors. Each patient went into thyroid surgery without having received any treatment. Via MiXCR, TCRdb re-called the PCR reads. The table shows 40,000 to 55,000 clones, with roughly 18% occurring only once. Specimen: blood. The source is a female donor with papillary thyroid cancer or a benign thyroid nodule (not recorded which). Some clones in this sample may be carry-over from other donors' samples.

This clone was seen ten or more times. The V gene is TRBV3-1, the J gene TRBJ2-7; 8 bases fit TRBD1. The CDR3 totals 14 residues. CDR1 LGHDT and CDR2 YNNKEL come from the germline V gene (reference sequence). Germline trimming cut 0 bases from V and 3 bases from J; bases unmatched to any gene: 1. CDR3 sequence: CASSQDGTGYEQYF. Written as DNA, the CDR3 is TGTGCCAGCAGCCAAGATGGGACAGGCTACGAGCAGTACTTC.

This clone was counted many times. The V and J genes are TRBV28 and TRBJ2-7; tentative D call: TRBD2 (6 bases). From germline, CDR1 is MDHEN and CDR2 SYDVKM. The CDR3 spans 14 residues. V was clipped by 8 bases and J by 3 bases, with 17 bases between them. The CDR3 DNA sequence: TGTGCCAGCCGGTCGGGGGAAAGGGTCTACGAGCAGTACTTC. Translation: CASRSGERVYEQYF.

This clone was seen at least ten times. The CDR3 DNA follows: TGTGCCAGCACCGGGATAGCGGGTATTTACAATGAGCAGTTCTTC. It codes for CASTGIAGIYNEQFF. The chain links TRBV3-1 to TRBJ2-1; 7 bases match TRBD2. Unmatched junction bases numbered 10, after V lost 7 bases and J lost 4 bases. Germline V gives CDR1 LGHDT, CDR2 YNNKEL (reference sequence). The CDR3 totals 15 residues.